The clone carrying this TCR beta chain was counted a few times. This CDR3 has 14 amino acids. From germline, CDR1 is DFQATT and CDR2 SNEGSKA (reference sequence). Trimming cost V 2 bases and J 6 bases; bases outside gene matches: 6. A J-beta primer mix and a sample-barcoded 5' primer were used in a second PCR of roughly 7 to 12 cycles. Via MiXCR, TCRdb re-called the 5' RACE reads, giving one row per CDR3 protein. The sample yields some 320,000 distinct CDR3 sequences, around 27% seen once. The entry originates in a study of blood T cells in healthy people across ages. About the study: With template switching, about one barcoded beta molecule was captured per two T cells.

V and J are TRBV20-1 and TRBJ1-4; TRBD1 matches at 7 bases. The receptor was isolated from a woman aged 65 to 85 in good health. Sequences were obtained from blood. The CDR3, as DNA: TGCAGTGCTAGACAGACAGGGACTGATGAAAAACTGTTTTTT. Translating gives CSARQTGTDEKLFF.